Shown below are 23 T cell receptor beta chains from a single sample sequenced in a study of T cell repertoires in cytomegalovirus infection. MiXCR was run by TCRdb on the reads, yielding one entry per CDR3 protein. The sample records under 250,000 distinct CDR3 sequences, 9% to 15% being singletons. Sequenced: PBMCs. These receptors were taken from a human donor in good health (CMV status not recorded). Some clones in this sample may be carry-over from other donors' samples.

In this sample, this clonotype turned up a few times. The chain carries TRBV5-1 and TRBJ1-2; 9 nucleotides line up with TRBD1. There are 16 residues in the CDR3. V lost 4 bases and J lost 4; bases outside the gene matches: 11. The germline V gene encodes CDR1 SGHRS and CDR2 YFSETQ. DNA for the CDR3: TGCGCCAGCAGCACCACCGGGACAGGGAGCCTCTATGGCTACACCTTC. It encodes CASSTTGTGSLYGYTF.

This clonotype appeared many times. The J gene is TRBJ2-1, the V gene TRBV6-2 or TRBV6-3; tentatively, D is TRBD1 (6 bases). The CDR3 spans 15 residues. From germline, CDR1 is MNHEY and CDR2 SVGEGT. The ends were cut back, 8 bases at V and 6 bases at J, with 20 bases in the middle. The CDR3 sequence: CASVTGTRPRNEQFF. As DNA, the CDR3 is TGTGCCAGCGTTACCGGGACACGACCCCGCAATGAGCAGTTCTTC.

The rearrangement uses TRBV15 and TRBJ1-1, with a tentative D call TRBD1 (5 bases). The CDR3 totals 15 residues. V was pared by 5 bases and J by 5 bases, with 18 bases between. Germline V CDR1 and CDR2: LNHNV, YYDKDF (reference sequence). In nucleotides, the CDR3 is TGTGCCACCAGCCCGGGACGGCAGGGTCGGACTGAAGCTTTCTTT. This codes for CATSPGRQGRTEAFF.

There are a few counts of this clonotype. This chain uses TRBV20-1 with TRBJ1-4, with unresolved D. In germline, CDR1 is DFQATT, CDR2 SNEGSKA (reference sequence). The CDR3 has 12 amino acids. Trimming left V 6 bases short and J 5 bases short, with 10 bases between. CDR3 in DNA: TGCAGTGCCGCTAAGCCGAATGAAAAACTGTTTTTT. As protein: CSAAKPNEKLFF.

In its sample, this clonotype was seen many times. The rearrangement links TRBV6-2 or TRBV6-3 to TRBJ1-1; TRBD1 aligns across 11 bases. The germline gives CDR1 MNHEY, CDR2 SVGEGT. Unmatched junction bases numbered 7, after V lost 6 bases and J lost 1 base. The length of the CDR3 is 16 residues. CDR3 in amino acids: CASRRTGGGANTEAFF. As DNA, the CDR3 is TGTGCCAGCAGAAGGACAGGGGGCGGAGCGAACACTGAAGCTTTCTTT.

This clonotype was recorded at least ten times. The chain uses TRBV7-8 and TRBJ2-1; tentatively, D is TRBD2 (5 bases). CDR1 is SGHVS and CDR2 is FQNEAQ in the germline V gene. Trimming took 1 base from V and 13 from J, leaving 17 bases between them. The CDR3 has 14 residues. CDR3 amino acids: CASSLDGWRAYQFF. The CDR3 nucleotides read TGTGCCAGCAGCTTAGACGGCTGGCGGGCATATCAGTTCTTC.

This clonotype was seen only a few times. V gene TRBV28 combines with J gene TRBJ2-7, with no clear D. Germline V lookup: CDR1 MDHEN, CDR2 SYDVKM. V lost 2 bases to trimming and J lost 2 bases, with 13 bases between them. CDR3 length: 15 amino acids. DNA of the CDR3: TGTGCCAGCAGTTTAGAAGGGTGGTTAACCTACGAGCAGTACTTC. It is translated as CASSLEGWLTYEQYF.

This clonotype was picked up many times. The rearrangement uses TRBV7-2 and TRBJ2-1; 7 positions agree with TRBD2. Germline CDR1 reads SGHTA; CDR2 reads FQGNSA. There are 15 residues in the CDR3. Trimming cost V 1 base and J 7 bases; bases outside gene matches: 7. CDR3 sequence reads: CASSLELAKGNEQFF. CDR3 nucleotides: TGTGCCAGCAGCTTAGAACTAGCGAAAGGGAATGAGCAGTTCTTC.

This clonotype was seen repeatedly, ten times or more. The chain links TRBV7-2 to TRBJ2-2; 8 bases line up with TRBD2. V shed 4 bases and J 4 bases; nucleotides not matched to a gene: 5. CDR3 length: 15 residues. CDR1 SGHTA and CDR2 FQGNSA come from the germline V gene. CDR3 loop: CASSSAGALTGELFF. The DNA for the CDR3 is TGTGCCAGCAGCTCAGCGGGGGCACTCACCGGGGAGCTGTTTTTT. The entire variable domain, with the rest obtained from reference TRBV7-2 and TRBJ2-2, is as follows: GAGVSQSPSNKVTEKGKDVELRCDPISGHTALYWYRQSLGQGLEFLIYFQGNSAPDKSGLPSDRFSAERTGGSVSTLTIQRTQQEDSAVYLCASSSAGALTGELFFGEGSRLTVL.

This clonotype came up many times. This chain uses TRBV20-1 with TRBJ2-1, with D tentatively TRBD1 or TRBD2 (5 bases each). There are 15 residues in the CDR3. V dropped 3 bases and J dropped 4 bases, with 16 bases sitting between them. Germline V gives CDR1 DFQATT, CDR2 SNEGSKA (reference sequence). CDR3 in DNA: TGCAGTGCTAGCCTAAGTCCGGGGCTGTACAATGAGCAGTTCTTC. It translates to CSASLSPGLYNEQFF.

This clonotype was counted at least ten times. V usage is TRBV7-2 and J usage is TRBJ2-3, with 7 bases lining up with TRBD2. The CDR3 runs to 14 residues. The ends lost 4 bases at V and 4 bases at J; junction bases unmatched: 5. Germline CDR1 reads SGHTA; CDR2 reads FQGNSA. The CDR3 DNA follows: TGTGCCAGCAGCTCTGGACTAGAGCCAGATACGCAGTATTTT. As protein: CASSSGLEPDTQYF.

Many counts were recorded for this clonotype. This chain links TRBV7-2 with TRBJ2-7, with 11 positions matching TRBD2. CDR3 length: 15 residues. The germline V gene has CDR1 SGHTA and CDR2 FQGNSA. J was trimmed by 3 bases and V by 3 bases; bases with no gene match: 4. The chain's CDR3 is CASSFQTSGDYEQYF. Here the CDR3 DNA reads TGTGCCAGCAGCTTTCAGACTAGCGGGGACTACGAGCAGTACTTC.

This clonotype was seen a few times. The chain couples TRBV29-1 to TRBJ2-6, with D uncertain. From germline, CDR1 is SQVTM and CDR2 ANQGSEA. The CDR3 runs to 12 residues. Trimming left V 6 bases short and J 4 bases short, with 7 bases between. CDR3 in amino acids: CSVSSGANVLTF. The CDR3 nucleotides are TGCAGCGTGAGTTCAGGGGCCAACGTCCTGACTTTC.

This clonotype was picked up a small number of times. The chain is built from TRBV29-1 and TRBJ2-7, with D possibly matching TRBD1 (5 bases). This CDR3 comprises 12 residues. Between the trimmed V and J ends, which lost 6 bases and 1 base, there was a span of 10 bases. Per germline, CDR1 SQVTM and CDR2 ANQGSEA. The CDR3 sequence: CSVATDSYEQYF. The CDR3 DNA follows: TGCAGCGTAGCGACAGATTCCTACGAGCAGTACTTC.

This clonotype came up a few times. V usage is TRBV5-1 and J usage is TRBJ2-1; maybe TRBD1 (5 bases). Germline V gene lookup returns CDR1 SGHRS and CDR2 YFSETQ. The CDR3 extends over 14 amino acids. Trimming pared 2 bases from V and 9 bases from J, leaving 15 bases between. CDR3 nucleotide sequence: TGCGCCAGCAGCTTAACAATGGGCACAGGTGAGCAGTTCTTC. Translated: CASSLTMGTGEQFF.

This clonotype was counted many times. The CDR3 reads CASSLWDGYTF. The DNA for the CDR3 is TGTGCCAGCAGCTTATGGGATGGCTACACCTTC. The rearrangement uses TRBV7-2 and TRBJ1-2; D not certain. The V and J ends lost 2 bases and 6 bases respectively, with 4 bases between them. Germline CDR1 reads SGHTA; CDR2 reads FQGNSA. This CDR3 contains 11 residues.

This clonotype was picked up a small number of times. The J gene is TRBJ2-1, the V gene TRBV20-1; 13 bases are shared with TRBD2. The V segment lost 0 bases and the J segment 0 bases; nucleotides outside the gene matches: 8. The CDR3 has 19 amino acids. In germline, CDR1 is DFQATT, CDR2 SNEGSKA (reference sequence). CDR3 in amino acids: CSARDLGLAGPSSYNEQFF. The CDR3 DNA sequence: TGCAGTGCTAGAGATCTGGGACTAGCGGGGCCGTCCTCCTACAATGAGCAGTTCTTC.

This clonotype was picked up a small number of times. The rearrangement joins TRBV20-1 to TRBJ2-7, with D maybe TRBD2 (5 bases). V was pared by 5 bases and J by 0 bases, with 8 bases between. In germline, CDR1 is DFQATT, CDR2 SNEGSKA (reference sequence). This CDR3 has 12 amino acids. CDR3 sequence: CSAQDYSYEQYF. The CDR3 DNA sequence: TGCAGTGCTCAAGACTACTCCTACGAGCAGTACTTC.

The gene calls are TRBV13 and TRBJ1-1; D is perhaps TRBD1 (5 bases). Per germline, CDR1 PRHDT and CDR2 FYEKMQ (reference sequence). V dropped 1 base and J dropped 5 bases, with 14 bases sitting between them. This CDR3 is 15 amino acids long. CDR3 amino acids: CASSLEPHGGTEAFF. The CDR3 coding sequence is TGTGCCAGCAGCTTAGAGCCCCACGGGGGAACTGAAGCTTTCTTT. Filled out from reference TRBV13 and TRBJ1-1, the complete variable domain reads AAGVIQSPRHLIKEKRETATLKCYPIPRHDTVYWYQQGPGQDPQFLISFYEKMQSDKGSIPDRFSAQQFSDYHSELNMSSLELGDSALYFCASSLEPHGGTEAFFGQGTRLTVV.

This clonotype was found many times. V is TRBV7-3 and J is TRBJ2-1; a possible D gene is TRBD2 (5 bases). Trimming took off 6 bases at V and 7 bases at J, with 13 bases between the two ends. Per germline, CDR1 SGHTA and CDR2 FQGTGA. The CDR3 loop spans 13 amino acids. The CDR3 here is CASSSPGSNEQFF. CDR3 bases: TGTGCCAGCAGTTCTCCGGGGAGTAATGAGCAGTTCTTC.

This clonotype occurred many times. The chain joins TRBV28 to TRBJ2-7, with D perhaps given as TRBD1 or TRBD2 (6 bases each). The CDR3 loop spans 12 amino acids. With 5 bases removed from V and 4 bases from J, the gap between germline ends came to 9 bases. Germline V gene sequence: CDR1 MDHEN, CDR2 SYDVKM. CDR3 nucleotides: TGTGCCAGCAGTGGGGGGCTTTACGAGCAGTACTTC. Translation: CASSGGLYEQYF. The entire variable domain, with the rest obtained from reference TRBV28 and TRBJ2-7, is as follows: DVKVTQSSRYLVKRTGEKVFLECVQDMDHENMFWYRQDPGLGLRLIYFSYDVKMKEKGDIPEGYSVSREKKERFSLILESASTNQTSMYLCASSGGLYEQYFGPGTRLTVT.

The gene calls are TRBV28 and TRBJ1-1, with D perhaps TRBD1 (6 bases). The CDR3 is 14 residues long. Trimming pared 7 bases from V and 1 base from J, leaving 13 bases between. CDR1 and CDR2 from the germline V gene are MDHEN and SYDVKM. The CDR3 DNA is TGTGCCAGCAACGCTGCAGGGGAGAACACTGAAGCTTTCTTT. Encoded protein: CASNAAGENTEAFF.

V is TRBV11-2 and J is TRBJ1-2; 7 positions agree with TRBD1. Germline loops: CDR1 SGHAT, CDR2 FQNNGV. The CDR3 is 14 residues long. Unmatched junction bases numbered 6, after V lost 3 bases and J lost 5 bases. The CDR3 protein is CASSFAGQLYGYTF. The CDR3 DNA reads as TGTGCCAGCAGCTTTGCGGGACAGTTATATGGCTACACCTTC.